The next 22 T cell receptor beta chains were all read from a single sample in a study of regulatory T cells in long-lasting Graves disease. As to time point: persistent/refractory GD, antithyroid drugs over 5 years with positive TRAb. Preparation of the TCR library used RNA extracted from PBMCs. Construction of TCR beta libraries relied on iRepertoire HTBI primers and on Arm-PCR targeting CDR3 regions. TCRdb analysed the multiplex PCR reads with MiXCR anew, one entry per CDR3 protein. Of 250,000 to 300,000 distinct CDR3 sequences listed, under 25% are singletons. This specimen consisted of peripheral blood mononuclear cells (PBMCs), obtained when the disease was refractory, from a patient treated with antithyroid drugs. These receptors were collected from a female donor with Graves disease.

This clonotype was seen more than once but under ten times. The chain recombines TRBV10-2 with TRBJ1-2; D may be TRBD1 (5 bases). The V end lost 4 bases, the J end lost 2 bases, and 11 bases lay between the germline ends. Germline-derived CDR1 and CDR2 are WSHSY and SAAADI. CDR3 length: 14 amino acids. CDR3 DNA: TGCGCCAGCAGTGTGGGGGAGAAAAACTATGGCTACACCTTC. This sequence encodes CASSVGEKNYGYTF.

The chain recombines TRBV20-1 with TRBJ2-5, with unresolved D. CDR1 is DFQATT, CDR2 SNEGSKA, per germline (reference sequence). The ends were cut back, 1 base at V and 5 bases at J, with 2 bases in the middle. The CDR3 spans 10 residues. The CDR3 sequence is CSARAETQYF. In DNA, the CDR3 is TGCAGTGCTAGAGCGGAGACCCAGTACTTC.

The chain uses TRBV6-2 or TRBV6-3 and TRBJ2-2, with TRBD2 matching 9 bases. J was trimmed by 3 bases and V by 4 bases; bases with no gene match: 12. Germline lookup yields CDR1 MNHEY and CDR2 SVGEGT. The CDR3 covers 18 residues. The CDR3 spells CASSFPPASGIYTGELFF. The CDR3 bases are TGTGCCAGCAGTTTCCCCCCGGCTAGCGGGATTTACACCGGGGAGCTGTTTTTT.

Ten or more counts support this clonotype. The chain joins TRBV18 to TRBJ1-4, with a possible D match to TRBD1 (5 bases). Germline V CDR1 and CDR2: KGHSH, LQKENI. The CDR3 spans 14 residues. V lost 7 bases and J lost 2, with 11 bases in between. CDR3 DNA: TGTGCCAGCTTCTCAGGGCGGACTAATGAAAAACTGTTTTTT. Its protein is CASFSGRTNEKLFF.

The chain joins TRBV19 to TRBJ1-5; D unresolved. V was cut by 0 bases and J by 0 bases, with 6 bases left in between. The CDR3 spans 15 residues. CDR1 and CDR2 from the germline V gene are LNHDA and SQIVND (reference sequence). The CDR3 spells CASSIDSYSNQPQHF. The CDR3 DNA sequence: TGTGCCAGTAGTATAGACAGCTATAGCAATCAGCCCCAGCATTTT.

This clonotype was observed at least ten times. The chain uses TRBV7-8 and TRBJ2-3; 7 bases align to TRBD2. Trimming removed 1 base from V and 0 bases from J; junction bases left unmatched: 4. This CDR3 contains 16 residues. From germline, CDR1 is SGHVS and CDR2 FQNEAQ. The CDR3 is CASSLVLAVSTDTQYF. CDR3 in DNA: TGTGCCAGCAGCTTAGTCCTAGCGGTTAGCACAGATACGCAGTATTTT.

This clonotype appeared many times. The chain links TRBV2 to TRBJ1-1; unclear D gene. This CDR3 spans 12 amino acids. The germline V gene encodes CDR1 SNHLY and CDR2 FYNNEI. Trimming shortened V by 7 bases and J by 2 bases, and 8 bases separated the two germline ends. The CDR3 nucleotides are TGTGCCAGCACCACCGGAAACACTGAAGCTTTCTTT. Translating it yields CASTTGNTEAFF.

The CDR3 region is CASSYSSPGTEAFF. The CDR3 nucleotides read TGTGCCAGCAGTTACTCCAGCCCGGGCACTGAAGCTTTCTTT. The chain joins TRBV6-9 to TRBJ1-1; no definite D call. V was cut by 3 bases and J by 4 bases, with 12 bases left in between. Germline assignment: CDR1 MNHGY and CDR2 SVAAGI. The CDR3 spans 14 residues.

A few counts support this clonotype. The chain recombines TRBV18 with TRBJ1-2; perhaps TRBD1 as D (5 bases). The CDR3 loop spans 15 amino acids. Per germline, CDR1 KGHSH and CDR2 LQKENI. Trimming cost V 2 bases and J 4 bases, with 14 bases left between them. CDR3 in DNA: TGTGCCAGCTCACCAATCCAGGGCGAAGGCTATGGCTACACCTTC. Translated, it gives CASSPIQGEGYGYTF.

This clonotype was seen repeatedly, ten times or more. The chain combines TRBV28 with TRBJ2-7, with D perhaps being TRBD1 or TRBD2 (5 bases each). CDR1 and CDR2 from the germline V gene are MDHEN and SYDVKM. CDR3 size: 15 residues. Trimming took off 7 bases at V and 1 base at J, with 17 bases between the two ends. The CDR3 spells CASTPLGRTSYEQYF. In DNA, the CDR3 is TGTGCCAGCACCCCATTGGGACGTACTTCCTACGAGCAGTACTTC.

V usage is TRBV6-1 and J usage is TRBJ1-5, with 9 bases matching TRBD1. This CDR3 region has 14 residues. Germline assignment: CDR1 MNHNS and CDR2 SASEGT. Trimming cost V 5 bases and J 6 bases; bases outside gene matches: 5. CDR3 residues: CASSRTGVSQPQHF. The CDR3 DNA follows: TGTGCCAGCAGTAGGACAGGGGTGAGTCAGCCCCAGCATTTT.

This sequence joins TRBV15 and TRBJ2-5; no reliable D call. CDR1 is LNHNV, CDR2 YYDKDF, per germline (reference sequence). The CDR3 contains 15 residues. V was pared by 0 bases and J by 5 bases, with 13 bases between. The DNA of the CDR3 is TGTGCCACCAGCAGAGATTTAGGGTCCGGGGAGACCCAGTACTTC. Translating it yields CATSRDLGSGETQYF.

The chain joins TRBV19 to TRBJ1-2; 7 bases align to TRBD1. Germline CDR1 and CDR2: LNHDA and SQIVND (reference sequence). V was clipped by 6 bases and J by 6 bases; unmatched bases: 7. The CDR3 extends over 13 amino acids. The DNA of the CDR3 is TGTGCCAGTAGCCTGGGACAGACTGATGGCTACACCTTC. It yields the protein CASSLGQTDGYTF.

This clonotype was counted between two and nine times. Possible read error: a much larger clone is one base away. The V gene is TRBV9, the J gene TRBJ2-5; D is unresolved. This CDR3 has 15 residues. The V end lost 7 bases, the J end lost 0 bases, and 16 bases lay between the germline ends. CDR1 and CDR2 from the germline V gene are SGDLS and YYNGEE. The CDR3 DNA follows: TGTGCCAGCGGTACAGAAGGGATGAACCAAGAGACCCAGTACTTC. Translated, it gives CASGTEGMNQETQYF.

The gene calls are TRBV9 and TRBJ2-4; D is perhaps TRBD1 (5 bases). With 0 bases removed from V and 8 bases from J, the gap between germline ends came to 9 bases. The CDR3 length is 13 residues. Germline V CDR1 and CDR2: SGDLS, YYNGEE. Here the CDR3 reads CASSVDLGDIQYF. In DNA form, the CDR3 reads TGTGCCAGCAGCGTAGATCTAGGGGACATTCAGTACTTC.

This sequence joins TRBV4-3 and TRBJ2-7; no clear D. The germline gives CDR1 LGHNA, CDR2 YSLEER. This CDR3 region has 14 residues. V was clipped by 0 bases and J by 0 bases, with 6 bases between them. DNA of the CDR3: TGCGCCAGCAGCCAAGAGCATAGCTCCTACGAGCAGTACTTC. This encodes CASSQEHSSYEQYF.

This clonotype turned up a few times. The V and J genes are TRBV20-1 and TRBJ2-1; D is perhaps TRBD2 (5 bases). V lost 0 bases, J lost 7 bases, and 16 bases lay in between. This CDR3 region has 15 residues. CDR1 is DFQATT and CDR2 is SNEGSKA in the germline V gene (reference sequence). This chain's CDR3 is CSARDPQRVRNEQFF. The CDR3 region has the DNA TGCAGTGCTAGAGATCCCCAGAGGGTAAGGAATGAGCAGTTCTTC.

This clonotype was counted between two and nine times. V usage is TRBV4-3 and J usage is TRBJ2-7; 7 nucleotides match TRBD1. The CDR3 covers 13 residues. The germline gives CDR1 LGHNA, CDR2 YSLEER. Germline trimming cut 1 base from V and 4 bases from J; bases unmatched to any gene: 1. CDR3 nucleotide sequence: TGCGCCAGCAGCCAAGGGGGACAGTACGAGCAGTACTTC. Encoded protein: CASSQGGQYEQYF.

The J gene is TRBJ2-3, the V gene TRBV18, with D unresolved. The germline gives CDR1 KGHSH, CDR2 LQKENI. The V end lost 3 bases, the J end lost 0 bases, and 4 bases lay between the germline ends. The CDR3 is 13 residues long. CDR3 sequence (DNA): TGTGCCAGCTCACCGGGGAGCACAGATACGCAGTATTTT. Its translation is CASSPGSTDTQYF.

This clonotype was observed a handful of times. The rearrangement joins TRBV18 to TRBJ1-6, with 7 bases lining up with TRBD1. V shed 2 bases and J 10 bases; nucleotides not matched to a gene: 5. Germline lookup yields CDR1 KGHSH and CDR2 LQKENI. The CDR3 has 14 residues. CDR3 sequence (DNA): TGTGCCAGCTCACCAGAGACAGGGTCGTCACCCCTCCACTTT. Amino acids: CASSPETGSSPLHF.

This clonotype was seen many times. The genes are TRBV7-2 and TRBJ1-6; tentatively, D is TRBD1 (6 bases). This CDR3 has 14 residues. With 3 bases removed from V and 8 bases from J, the gap between germline ends came to 11 bases. The V gene's germline CDR1 is SGHTA and CDR2 FQGNSA. CDR3 in amino acids: CASSFDRSDSPLHF. Written as DNA, the CDR3 is TGTGCCAGCAGCTTCGACAGGTCGGATTCACCCCTCCACTTT.

The chain has TRBV6-1 and TRBJ1-1; 9 bases agree with TRBD1. The CDR3 is 14 residues long. V trimming: 4 bases; J trimming: 5 bases; junction bases outside the gene matches: 5. Germline V lookup: CDR1 MNHNS, CDR2 SASEGT. In DNA, the CDR3 is TGTGCCAGCAGTGGACGACAGGGGGGGACTGAAGCTTTCTTT. Amino acid sequence: CASSGRQGGTEAFF.